This record looks at one T cell receptor (beta chain) sequence and its context. Its specificity is unknown. The junction differs from germline at one of its ends, possibly a read error. Beta-chain TCR CDR3 regions were amplified from RNA transcripts. The authors performed first-round RT-PCR with HTBI primers and then a second-round multiplex PCR. A single record per CDR3 protein comes from TCRdb applying MiXCR to the multiplex PCR reads. The table lists over a million distinct CDR3 sequences, about 38% of them singletons, with 11% in the top ten. These data are taken from a study of Graves' ophthalmopathy and Graves' hyperthyroidism. The CDR3 sequence is 12 residues long. Per the germline V gene, CDR1 is SGHDN and CDR2 is FVKESK. Study-wide results and caveats: Ophthalmopathy progression was predicted by the model at 70.59% sensitivity and less than 75% specificity. Thyroid clonotypes that were expanded above 0.001 frequency mostly also appeared in blood. Stable hyperthyroidism and ophthalmopathy were told apart by a 13-signature model, which achieved roughly 89% sensitivity and nearly 84% specificity.

None of the included patients had other autoimmune diseases, uncontrolled infections, pregnancy or lactation, as these led to exclusion. Sequencing used peripheral blood or thyroid tissue (not recorded which). This TCR came from an adult man with Graves' hyperthyroidism. The V call is TRBV14, the J call TRBJ1-1; 7 positions agree with TRBD1. The CDR3 spells CVSSRTGAEAFF. As DNA, the CDR3 is TGTGTCAGCAGCCGGACAGGAGCTGAAGCTTTCTTT.